A single sample gave rise to the 11 T cell receptor beta chains below, sequenced in a study of technical replicates of blood from four donors. Assay used: immunoSEQ multiplex PCR; TCRdb lists only in-frame clones, some missing. Here the sample spans tens of thousands of clones, 95% to 97% being singletons. The sequencing input was T cells isolated from PBMCs. The origin of the receptors is a human donor in good health.

The chain uses TRBV9 and TRBJ2-1; TRBD2 matches 7 bases. The CDR3 is 15 residues long. Germline CDR1 SGDLS, CDR2 YYNGEE. J was trimmed by 0 bases and V by 3 bases; bases with no gene match: 3. CDR3 sequence reads: CASSAGTNSYNEQFF. CDR3 nucleotide sequence: TGTGCCAGCAGCGCCGGGACTAACTCCTACAATGAGCAGTTCTTC.

V and J are TRBV6-6 and TRBJ2-1; 7 positions match TRBD2. This CDR3 spans 14 amino acids. V dropped 5 bases and J dropped 6; count of bases not matched to a gene: 7. CDR1 and CDR2 (germline): MNHNY, SVGAGI (reference sequence). The CDR3 DNA reads as TGTGCCAGCAGTCCCGCGGCGGGAGTCAATGAGCAGTTCTTC. Amino acid sequence: CASSPAAGVNEQFF.

The chain links TRBV5-6 to TRBJ2-7, with 15 positions matching TRBD2. CDR1 is SGHDT, CDR2 YYEEEE, per germline. The junction had 3 bases not matched to a gene; V was cut back by 4 bases and J by 7 bases. The CDR3 is made up of 14 amino acids. CDR3 amino acids: CASSRTSGRDEQYF. In DNA form, the CDR3 reads TGTGCCAGCAGCAGGACTAGCGGGAGGGATGAGCAGTACTTC.

The chain joins TRBV2 to TRBJ2-2; 10 positions match TRBD1. Per germline, CDR1 SNHLY and CDR2 FYNNEI. V lost 0 bases and J lost 6; bases outside the gene matches: 7. The CDR3 is 17 residues long. CDR3 sequence reads: CASSEAGFGTGAGELFF. As DNA, the CDR3 is TGTGCCAGCAGTGAAGCGGGGTTCGGGACAGGGGCCGGGGAGCTGTTTTTT.

The V gene is TRBV30, the J gene TRBJ2-1; no definite D call. The V end was cut by 0 bases, the J end by 0 bases, with 12 bases between. The CDR3 runs 16 residues. Germline CDR1 is GTSNPN and CDR2 is SVGIG (reference sequence). CDR3 sequence (DNA): TGTGCCTGGAGTGTACGTCCAGCGAGCTCCTACAATGAGCAGTTCTTC. This sequence encodes CAWSVRPASSYNEQFF.

A single count supports this clone. The chain links TRBV29-1 to TRBJ1-1, with D maybe TRBD1 (5 bases). Between the trimmed V and J ends, which lost 7 bases and 3 bases, there was a span of 15 bases. This CDR3 region has 13 residues. CDR1 and CDR2 from the germline V gene are SQVTM and ANQGSEA. CDR3 sequence reads: CSASGSGDTEAFF. CDR3 coding DNA: TGCAGCGCCTCAGGGTCGGGGGACACTGAAGCTTTCTTT.

The rearrangement joins TRBV28 to TRBJ1-2, with D hard to call. Germline V lookup: CDR1 MDHEN, CDR2 SYDVKM. CDR3 length equals 13 residues. Trimming pared 6 bases from V and 7 bases from J, leaving 15 bases between. CDR3 amino acids: CASSPHHSFGYTF. The DNA for the CDR3 is TGTGCCAGCAGCCCACATCATTCATTTGGCTACACCTTC.

The rearrangement uses TRBV7-2 and TRBJ2-7; TRBD2 matches 11 bases. The trim removed 5 bases at V and 2 bases at J, leaving 2 bases unmatched. The germline V gene encodes CDR1 SGHTA and CDR2 FQGNSA. This CDR3 contains 14 residues. CDR3 sequence reads: CASSVGLAAYEQYF. The CDR3 DNA reads as TGTGCCAGCAGCGTGGGACTAGCGGCCTACGAGCAGTACTTC.

The chain couples TRBV30 to TRBJ1-2, with TRBD1 as a possible D gene (6 bases). Germline assignment: CDR1 GTSNPN and CDR2 SVGIG (reference sequence). The CDR3 has 12 amino acids. V was pared by 4 bases and J by 8 bases, with 14 bases between. DNA of the CDR3: TGTGCCTGGAACACAGGGCAAGACGGCTACACCTTC. This gives the protein CAWNTGQDGYTF.

V and J are TRBV5-1 and TRBJ1-1; 7 bases are a match to TRBD1. V shed 4 bases, J shed 2 bases, and the junction held 5 bases outside the gene matches. The germline CDR1 and CDR2 sequences are SGHRS and YFSETQ. The CDR3 length is 14 residues. The CDR3 loop reads CASSSRQGNTEAFF. CDR3 bases: TGCGCCAGCAGCAGCCGACAGGGTAACACTGAAGCTTTCTTT.

The V gene is TRBV6-1, the J gene TRBJ1-4, with D perhaps matching TRBD1 (5 bases). Trimming removed 1 base at V and 0 bases at J, with 15 bases between. Germline assignment: CDR1 MNHNS and CDR2 SASEGT. The CDR3 runs to 18 residues. The CDR3 loop reads CASSEVRWEGTTNEKLFF. CDR3 nucleotide sequence: TGTGCCAGCAGTGAAGTAAGGTGGGAGGGGACAACTAATGAAAAACTGTTTTTT.